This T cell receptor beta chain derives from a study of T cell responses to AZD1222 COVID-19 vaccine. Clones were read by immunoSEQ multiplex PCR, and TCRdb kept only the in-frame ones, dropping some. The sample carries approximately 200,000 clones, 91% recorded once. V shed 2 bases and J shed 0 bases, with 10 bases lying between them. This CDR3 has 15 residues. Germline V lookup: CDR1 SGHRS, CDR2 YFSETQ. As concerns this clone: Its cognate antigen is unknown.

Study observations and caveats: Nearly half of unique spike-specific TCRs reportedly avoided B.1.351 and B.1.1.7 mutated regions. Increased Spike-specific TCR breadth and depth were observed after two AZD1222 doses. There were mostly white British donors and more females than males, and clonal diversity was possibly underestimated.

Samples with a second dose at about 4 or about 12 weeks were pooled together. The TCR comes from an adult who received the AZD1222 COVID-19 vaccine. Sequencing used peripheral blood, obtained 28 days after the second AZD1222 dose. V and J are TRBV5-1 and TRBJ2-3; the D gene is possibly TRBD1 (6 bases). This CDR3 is CASSFGTTSTDTQYF. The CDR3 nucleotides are TGCGCCAGCAGCTTTGGGACAACTAGCACAGATACGCAGTATTTT. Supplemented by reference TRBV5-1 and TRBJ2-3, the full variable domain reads KAGVTQTPRYLIKTRGQQVTLSCSPISGHRSVSWYQQTPGQGLQFLFEYFSETQRNKGNFPGRFSGRQFSNSRSEMNVSTLELGDSALYLCASSFGTTSTDTQYFGPGTRLTVL.